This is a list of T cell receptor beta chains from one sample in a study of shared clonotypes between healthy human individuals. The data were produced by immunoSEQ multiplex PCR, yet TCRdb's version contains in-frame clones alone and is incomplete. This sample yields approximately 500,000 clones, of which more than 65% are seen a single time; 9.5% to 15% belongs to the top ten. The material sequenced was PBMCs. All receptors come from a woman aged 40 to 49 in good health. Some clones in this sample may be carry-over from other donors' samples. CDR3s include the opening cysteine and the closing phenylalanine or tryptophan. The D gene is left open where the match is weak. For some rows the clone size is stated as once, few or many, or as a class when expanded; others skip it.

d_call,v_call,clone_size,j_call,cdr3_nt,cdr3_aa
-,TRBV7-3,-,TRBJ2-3,TGTGCCAGCAGCTTAGCAGATACGCAGTATTTT,CASSLADTQYF
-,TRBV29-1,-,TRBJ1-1,TGCAGTTTCGCCGTCGTGAATAGGGCGGGGACTGAAGCTTTCTTC,CSFAVVNRAGTEAFF
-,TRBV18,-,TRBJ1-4,TGTGCCAGCTCACCGCAAGGACACGCAGCTGAAAAACTGTTTTTT,CASSPQGHAAEKLFF
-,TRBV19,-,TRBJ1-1,TGTGCCAGTAGCAATACAGGAGGGACTGAAGCTTTCTTT,CASSNTGGTEAFF
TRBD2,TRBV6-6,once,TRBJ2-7,TGTGCCAGCAGTTACCCAGAGGGGACTAGCACCTACGAGCAGTACTTC,CASSYPEGTSTYEQYF
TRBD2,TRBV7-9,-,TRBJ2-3,TGTGCCAGCAGCCTGGGACTAGCGGGAATCACAGATACGCAGTATTTT,CASSLGLAGITDTQYF
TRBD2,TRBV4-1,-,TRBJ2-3,TGCGCCAGCAGCCAAGCGGCACTAGCGGGCAGCACAGATACGCAGTATTTT,CASSQAALAGSTDTQYF
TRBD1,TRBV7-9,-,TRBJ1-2,TGTGCCAGCAGCCCCCAGGGGGAGGGGGTCGGCTACACCTTC,CASSPQGEGVGYTF
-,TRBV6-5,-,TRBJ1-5,TGTGCCAGCAAGGTAGCTGGGCAGCCCCAGCATTTT,CASKVAGQPQHF
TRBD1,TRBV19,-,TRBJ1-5,TGTGCCAGTAGGGACAGGGGACCCAATCAGCCCCAGCATTTT,CASRDRGPNQPQHF
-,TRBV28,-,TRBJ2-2,TGTGCCAGCAGTTTTGGGAGCCGGGGGACCGGGGAGCTGTTTTTT,CASSFGSRGTGELFF
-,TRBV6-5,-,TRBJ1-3,TGTGCCAGCAGTTACGCATACGGAGAAAACACCATATATTTT,CASSYAYGENTIYF
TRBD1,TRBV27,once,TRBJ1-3,TGTGCCAGCAGTTTATCTGGACAGGGGTTTTCTGGAAACACCATATATTTT,CASSLSGQGFSGNTIYF
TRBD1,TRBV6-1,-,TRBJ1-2,TGTGCCAGCAGTGAAAGAGACAGGGGAGGCTACACCTTC,CASSERDRGGYTF
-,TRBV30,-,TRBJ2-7,TGTGCCTGGAGGAGGGACTACGAGCAGTACTTC,CAWRRDYEQYF
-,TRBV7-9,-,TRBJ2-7,TGTGCCAGCAGCCCCGCGGCGGGGGAGCAGTACTTC,CASSPAAGEQYF
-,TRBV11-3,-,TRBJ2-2,TGTGCCAGCAGCTTAAGAGTCACCGGGGAGCTGTTTTTT,CASSLRVTGELFF
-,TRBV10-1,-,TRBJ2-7,TGCGCCAGCAGTGAGTCGCGGGGAAGTTACGAGCAGTACTTC,CASSESRGSYEQYF
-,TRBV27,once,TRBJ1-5,TGTGTCTCAGGACTCCTTCGGGGTCAGCCCCAGCATTTT,CVSGLLRGQPQHF
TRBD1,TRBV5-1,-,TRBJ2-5,TGCGCCAGCAGCGGCGGACAGGGTGAGGAGACCCAGTACTTC,CASSGGQGEETQYF
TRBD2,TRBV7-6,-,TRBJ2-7,TGTGCCAGCAGCTTTGGACTAGCACCATACGAGCAGTACTTC,CASSFGLAPYEQYF
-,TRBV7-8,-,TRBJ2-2,TGTGCCAGCAGCTTGGGGGCAATGCCGAACACCGGGGAGCTGTTTTTT,CASSLGAMPNTGELFF
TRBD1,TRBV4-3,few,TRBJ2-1,TGCGCCAGCAGCCATGGCGGGACAGGGGGCAATGAGCAGTTCTTC,CASSHGGTGGNEQFF
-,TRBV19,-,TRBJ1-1,TGTGCCAGCTCCGGGGTAAATGTCATGAACACTGAAGCTTTCTTT,CASSGVNVMNTEAFF
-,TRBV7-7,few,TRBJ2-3,TGTGCCAGCAGCCCCGGCGGCGGGTACACAGATACGCAGTATTTT,CASSPGGGYTDTQYF
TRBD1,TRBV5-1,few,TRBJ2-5,TGCGCCAGCAGCTTGGACAGGGGGAGAGAGACCCAGTACTTC,CASSLDRGRETQYF
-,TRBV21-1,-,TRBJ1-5,TGTGCCAGCAGCCACGCGGGCCTATTGAATCAGCCCCAGCATTTT,CASSHAGLLNQPQHF
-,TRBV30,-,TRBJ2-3,TGTGCCTGGAGTGGAAGCTCAAGCACAGATACGCAGTATTTT,CAWSGSSSTDTQYF
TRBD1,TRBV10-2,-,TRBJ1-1,TGCGCCAGCAGCGAGGGACAGGGGTTTGACACTGAAGCTTTCTTT,CASSEGQGFDTEAFF
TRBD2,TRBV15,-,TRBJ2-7,TGTGCCACCAGCAGGGACAGCGGGGGCTACGAGCAGTACTTC,CATSRDSGGYEQYF
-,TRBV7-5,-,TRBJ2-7,TGTGCCAGAAGCCCGACCTTCTACAGGGAGGAGGCCTACGAGCAGTACTTC,CARSPTFYREEAYEQYF